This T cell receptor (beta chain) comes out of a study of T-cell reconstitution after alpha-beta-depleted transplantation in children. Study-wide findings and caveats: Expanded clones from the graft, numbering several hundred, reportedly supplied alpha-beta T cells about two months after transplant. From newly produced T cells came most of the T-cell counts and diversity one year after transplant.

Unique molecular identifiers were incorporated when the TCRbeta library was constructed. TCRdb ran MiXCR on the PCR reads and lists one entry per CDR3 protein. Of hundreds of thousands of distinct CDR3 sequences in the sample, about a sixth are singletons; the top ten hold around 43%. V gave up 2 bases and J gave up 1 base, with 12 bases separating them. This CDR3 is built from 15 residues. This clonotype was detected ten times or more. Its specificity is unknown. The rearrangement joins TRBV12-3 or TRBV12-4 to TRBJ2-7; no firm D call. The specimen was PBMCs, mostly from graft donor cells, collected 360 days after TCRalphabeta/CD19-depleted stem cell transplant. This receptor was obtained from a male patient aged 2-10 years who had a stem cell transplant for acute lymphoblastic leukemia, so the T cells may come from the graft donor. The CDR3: CASSLKGRESYEQYF. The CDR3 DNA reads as TGTGCCAGCAGTTTAAAGGGTAGGGAATCCTACGAGCAGTACTTC.